Presented here are 20 T cell receptor beta chains from one specimen sequenced in a study of long-term antiretroviral therapy in people with HIV. The libraries were made with immunoSEQ v3.0 at survey level. TCRdb's copy holds only in-frame clones and misses some; the assay was immunoSEQ multiplex PCR. The sample has around 29,000 clones; approximately 93% are singletons. The sample here was unsorted PBMCs, taken approximately 6.3 years after starting antiretroviral therapy. These receptors were taken from a woman aged 40-49 years with HIV.

As DNA, the CDR3 is TGCGCCAGCAGCCCAACAGGAGGCTTTAGCACAGATACGCAGTATTTT. Its protein product is CASSPTGGFSTDTQYF. The J gene is TRBJ2-3, the V gene TRBV5-1; possibly TRBD1 or TRBD2 for D (5 bases each). From germline, CDR1 is SGHRS and CDR2 YFSETQ. V was trimmed by 4 bases and J by 0 bases, leaving 15 bases between them. The CDR3 consists of 16 residues.

The rearrangement links TRBV19 to TRBJ2-7; D uncertain. There are 17 residues in the CDR3. V lost 5 bases and J 0 bases, leaving 20 bases between the germline ends. Germline loops: CDR1 LNHDA, CDR2 SQIVND (reference sequence). The CDR3 nucleotides read TGTGCCAGTAGTCCTCATACGAAGACATTTTACTCCTACGAGCAGTACTTC. Its protein product is CASSPHTKTFYSYEQYF.

The V and J genes are TRBV10-1 and TRBJ1-3; 8 bases match TRBD1. The CDR3 has 15 amino acids. The ends lost 6 bases at V and 4 bases at J; junction bases unmatched: 8. Per germline, CDR1 WNHNN and CDR2 SYGVQD (reference sequence). The CDR3 loop reads CASSDPGTGGNTIYF. Written as DNA, the CDR3 is TGCGCCAGCAGCGATCCCGGGACAGGAGGAAACACCATATATTTT.

This sequence joins TRBV27 and TRBJ1-2, with TRBD1 matching 12 bases. V dropped 7 bases and J dropped 7; count of bases not matched to a gene: 7. CDR3 length equals 14 residues. Germline V gives CDR1 MNHEY, CDR2 SMNVEV (reference sequence). The CDR3 DNA follows: TGTGCCAGCACCCGGGACAGGGGGCATAGTGGCTACACCTTC. This sequence encodes CASTRDRGHSGYTF.

This rearrangement joins TRBV5-1 to TRBJ2-5, with 8 bases fitting TRBD2. The germline gives CDR1 SGHRS, CDR2 YFSETQ. The V segment lost 1 base and the J segment 2 bases; nucleotides outside the gene matches: 7. CDR3 length: 16 residues. In DNA form, the CDR3 reads TGCGCCAGCAGCTTGCGGGGGGGCCCCAGGCAAGAGACCCAGTACTTC. Translating it yields CASSLRGGPRQETQYF.

The chain is built from TRBV19 and TRBJ2-1; TRBD1 might be the D (7 bases). The V end was cut by 7 bases, the J end by 9 bases, with 16 bases between. Germline CDR1 reads LNHDA; CDR2 reads SQIVND (reference sequence). This CDR3 comprises 13 residues. In nucleotides, the CDR3 is TGTGCCAGTACAGGGGGGTGGGTAGGTGAGCAGTTCTTC. Translation gives CASTGGWVGEQFF.

V usage is TRBV10-3 and J usage is TRBJ2-7, with D possibly matching TRBD1 (5 bases). Per germline, CDR1 ENHRY and CDR2 SYGVKD. V was clipped by 4 bases and J by 5 bases, with 24 bases between them. The CDR3 covers 17 residues. The CDR3 DNA sequence: TGTGCCATCAGTGCGGGTTTACAGGTCTCGAGTATCGACGAGCAGTACTTC. Its translation: CAISAGLQVSSIDEQYF.

This clone was counted a single time. The chain is built from TRBV4-2 and TRBJ1-2; 7 bases fit TRBD1. CDR3 size: 17 residues. CDR1 is LGHNA and CDR2 is YNFKEQ in the germline V gene. V was pared by 7 bases and J by 4 bases, with 18 bases of the junction left unmatched. The CDR3 reads CASTETFRQGVGYGYTF. DNA for the CDR3: TGTGCCAGCACCGAAACATTCCGACAGGGAGTCGGCTATGGCTACACCTTC.

This chain joins TRBV7-6 and TRBJ2-3; D might be TRBD1 or TRBD2, each matching 5 bases. The CDR3 length is 15 residues. V lost 2 bases to trimming and J lost 0 bases, with 9 bases between them. The germline gives CDR1 SGHVS, CDR2 FNYEAQ. The CDR3 here is CASSLRGESTDTQYF. The CDR3 DNA sequence: TGTGCCAGCAGCTTAAGAGGGGAAAGCACAGATACGCAGTATTTT.

The V and J genes are TRBV6-6 and TRBJ2-5; 7 positions agree with TRBD2. The J segment lost 1 base and the V segment lost 4 bases, leaving 6 bases of the junction unmatched. The germline gives CDR1 MNHNY, CDR2 SVGAGI (reference sequence). The CDR3 runs 15 residues. CDR3 in amino acids: CASSLSGVGQETQYF. The CDR3 DNA is TGTGCCAGCAGTTTGAGCGGGGTAGGCCAAGAGACCCAGTACTTC.

This clone turned up a few times. At one boundary the junction diverges from the germline segment, which might be a read error. J is TRBJ1-1 and V is TRBV4-3; 10 bases agree with TRBD1. The CDR3 is 14 residues long. The germline CDR1 and CDR2 sequences are LGHNA and YSLEER. CDR3 DNA sequence: TGCGCCAGCAGCCAGGACAGGGGGAACGCTGAAGCTTTCTTT. Protein product: CASSQDRGNAEAFF.

V gene TRBV2 combines with J gene TRBJ1-1, with D perhaps matching TRBD1 (5 bases). Germline V CDR1 and CDR2: SNHLY, FYNNEI. The CDR3 has 14 residues. Trimming cost V 9 bases and J 3 bases, with 17 bases left between them. The CDR3 nucleotides are TGTGCCAGTATGCGGCGGGGGTGGGACACTGAAGCTTTCTTT. Translation: CASMRRGWDTEAFF.

The chain links TRBV2 to TRBJ1-3; D is ambiguous. With 10 bases removed from V and 0 bases from J, the gap between germline ends came to 13 bases. The CDR3 contains 14 residues. Germline CDR1 reads SNHLY; CDR2 reads FYNNEI. The CDR3 here is CATSQESSGNTIYF. The CDR3 coding sequence is TGTGCCACCAGCCAAGAAAGCTCTGGAAACACCATATATTTT.

This chain uses TRBV19 with TRBJ2-5, with 8 bases that match TRBD1. J gave up 5 bases and V 3 bases, and 5 bases lay outside the gene matches. The length of the CDR3 is 14 residues. The V gene's germline CDR1 is LNHDA and CDR2 SQIVND (reference sequence). This CDR3 is CASSIRGLGETQYF. The DNA of the CDR3 is TGTGCCAGTAGTATCAGGGGGCTTGGGGAGACCCAGTACTTC.

The rearrangement joins TRBV7-9 to TRBJ1-6; 7 positions match TRBD1. Per the germline V gene, CDR1 is SEHNR and CDR2 is FQNEAQ (reference sequence). V dropped 1 base and J dropped 10; count of bases not matched to a gene: 7. The CDR3 contains 15 residues. CDR3 region: CASSLDTGVNSPLHF. CDR3 sequence (DNA): TGTGCCAGCAGCTTAGATACAGGGGTGAACTCACCCCTCCACTTT.

The CDR3 DNA sequence: TGCGCCAGCAGCCAAGATCTCGTACAGAAGCCCGGGGAGCTGTTTTTT. Its protein product is CASSQDLVQKPGELFF. This chain links TRBV4-3 with TRBJ2-2; D is undetermined. This CDR3 has 16 residues. Germline V lookup: CDR1 LGHNA, CDR2 YSLEER. The V end was cut by 0 bases, the J end by 6 bases, with 14 bases between.

The chain couples TRBV29-1 to TRBJ2-5; perhaps TRBD2 as D (6 bases). The CDR3 loop spans 14 amino acids. Germline assignment: CDR1 SQVTM and CDR2 ANQGSEA. V gave up 5 bases and J gave up 2 bases, with 15 bases separating them. Written as DNA, the CDR3 is TGCAGCGTTAGGGACTCTGGTGGGCAAGAGACCCAGTACTTC. Amino acids: CSVRDSGGQETQYF.

This sequence joins TRBV5-6 and TRBJ1-6; 7 positions match TRBD1. This CDR3 is 17 amino acids long. Germline lookup yields CDR1 SGHDT and CDR2 YYEEEE. Trimming removed 0 bases from V and 7 bases from J; junction bases left unmatched: 10. The CDR3, as DNA: TGTGCCAGCAGCTTGGAGGGAGGGGGCGCAGAGAATTCACCCCTCCACTTT. As protein: CASSLEGGGAENSPLHF.

This clone came up a few times. This rearrangement joins TRBV11-3 to TRBJ1-5, with D perhaps matching TRBD1 (6 bases). Germline CDR1 SGHNT, CDR2 YENEEA. The V gene lost 5 bases and the J gene lost 0 bases, with 11 bases spanning the gap. The CDR3 consists of 15 residues. The CDR3 DNA reads as TGTGCCAGCAGCGCAACAGGGAATAGCAATCAGCCCCAGCATTTT. As protein: CASSATGNSNQPQHF.

This clone was seen a single time. The chain couples TRBV5-1 to TRBJ2-6; no firm D call. This CDR3 is built from 14 residues. The V gene lost 0 bases and the J gene lost 0 bases, with 1 base spanning the gap. CDR1 is SGHRS, CDR2 YFSETQ, per germline. The CDR3 nucleotides read TGCGCCAGCAGCTTGGGCTCTGGGGCCAACGTCCTGACTTTC. Translation gives CASSLGSGANVLTF.